The next 32 T cell receptor beta chains were all read from a single sample in a study of shared clonotypes between healthy human individuals. Profiled with immunoSEQ multiplex PCR; TCRdb holds only in-frame clones, not every one. Among a few million clones listed, more than 90% were seen once. Sequencing was done on a sample of naive CD4+ T cells sorted from blood. Subset defined: CD45RA+ positively selected. The receptors shown here come from a man between 18 and 29 years old in good health.

This chain connects TRBV19 to TRBJ2-4, with TRBD2 identical over 12 bases. Germline V gene data show CDR1 as LNHDA and CDR2 as SQIVND (reference sequence). The ends lost 3 bases at V and 0 bases at J; junction bases unmatched: 12. This CDR3 spans 20 amino acids. For the CDR3, the DNA is TGTGCCAGTAGTATTGAACTAGCGGGGGGCCCCTTACTAGCCAAAAACATTCAGTACTTC. Its translation is CASSIELAGGPLLAKNIQYF.

This clone was observed a single time. The chain links TRBV6-5 to TRBJ2-7; tentative D call: TRBD2 (6 bases). Germline V gene data show CDR1 as MNHEY and CDR2 as SVGAGI. This CDR3 has 16 amino acids. Trimming pared 0 bases from V and 4 bases from J, leaving 16 bases between. The CDR3 bases are TGTGCCAGCAGTTACTCGGCAACTAGCCGGGCGTACGAGCAGTACTTC. It translates to CASSYSATSRAYEQYF.

This clone was picked up one time. The V gene is TRBV5-1, the J gene TRBJ2-5; 7 nucleotides align to TRBD2. The J call is in doubt because the DNA end fits TRBJ2-7 better. The CDR3 covers 16 residues. The germline CDR1 and CDR2 sequences are SGHRS and YFSETQ. The chain's CDR3 is CASSRTPSGRSYEQYF. In DNA, the CDR3 is TGCGCCAGCAGCCGAACCCCTAGCGGCCGTTCCTACGAGCAGTACTTC.

The chain uses TRBV18 and TRBJ2-1; D may match TRBD1 or TRBD2 (5 bases each). V was trimmed by 0 bases and J by 10 bases, leaving 13 bases between them. The CDR3 has 14 amino acids. Germline CDR1 KGHSH, CDR2 LQKENI. CDR3 bases: TGTGCCAGCTCACCACCGCCAGGGACGAGCGAGCAGTTCTTC. Its protein is CASSPPPGTSEQFF.

The V call is TRBV7-2, the J call TRBJ1-5; D gene uncertain. Looked up from germline, CDR1 is SGHTA and CDR2 is FQGNSA. The CDR3 is 14 amino acids. Trimming took off 5 bases at V and 3 bases at J, with 11 bases between the two ends. In nucleotides, the CDR3 is TGTGCCAGCAGCCCCGGGCCGGTCAATCAGCCCCAGCATTTT. This sequence encodes CASSPGPVNQPQHF. Full variable domain (remainder filled in from reference TRBV7-2 and TRBJ1-5): GAGVSQSPSNKVTEKGKDVELRCDPISGHTALYWYRQSLGQGLEFLIYFQGNSAPDKSGLPSDRFSAERTGGSVSTLTIQRTQQEDSAVYLCASSPGPVNQPQHFGDGTRLSIL.

The chain employs TRBV28 and TRBJ2-1, with D possibly matching TRBD2 (5 bases). The CDR3 runs 13 residues. CDR1 is MDHEN, CDR2 SYDVKM, per germline. V lost 6 bases, J lost 8 bases, and 14 bases lay in between. The CDR3 region has the DNA TGTGCCAGCAGCTCCTATCGGCGGGATGAGCAGTTCTTC. Translating it yields CASSSYRRDEQFF.

This chain connects TRBV10-2 to TRBJ2-5; TRBD1 or TRBD2 may be the D gene (6 bases each). The germline CDR1 and CDR2 sequences are WSHSY and SAAADI. The germline V and J ends were trimmed by 11 bases and 5 bases, with 21 bases remaining between them. This CDR3 comprises 14 residues. DNA for the CDR3: TGCGCCGGGGGTACGGGGGCGCTAGGGGAGACCCAGTACTTC. Its protein product is CAGGTGALGETQYF.

J is TRBJ1-2 and V is TRBV19; TRBD1 might be the D (5 bases). The CDR3 has 13 amino acids. V lost 3 bases to trimming and J lost 8 bases, with 13 bases between them. Germline loops: CDR1 LNHDA, CDR2 SQIVND (reference sequence). As DNA, the CDR3 is TGTGCCAGTAGTATCGGGACTCCGACAGGCTACACCTTC. Translated: CASSIGTPTGYTF.

As concerns this clone: At the DNA level, this CDR3 is encoded by other sequences in the same sample as well. The J gene is TRBJ1-2, the V gene TRBV11-2; D unclear. Germline V lookup: CDR1 SGHAT, CDR2 FQNNGV. V was cut by 6 bases and J by 2 bases, with 13 bases left in between. This CDR3 has 14 residues. The CDR3 protein is CASSFLDTNYGYTF. CDR3 in DNA: TGTGCCAGCAGTTTCCTCGACACGAACTATGGCTACACCTTC.

This chain joins TRBV2 and TRBJ1-1; the match to TRBD1 covers 7 bases. CDR1 is SNHLY and CDR2 is FYNNEI in the germline V gene. The CDR3 consists of 14 residues. Losses at the gene ends were 7 bases for V and 4 bases for J; bases not matched to a gene: 9. The CDR3 sequence: CASTGQVVGTEAFF. For the CDR3, the DNA is TGTGCCAGCACTGGACAGGTCGTGGGCACTGAAGCTTTCTTT. The variable domain in full, completed from reference TRBV2 and TRBJ1-1, reads EPEVTQTPSHQVTQMGQEVILRCVPISNHLYFYWYRQILGQKVEFLVSFYNNEISEKSEIFDDQFSVERPDGSNFTLKIRSTKLEDSAMYFCASTGQVVGTEAFFGQGTRLTVV.

The chain is built from TRBV6-1 and TRBJ2-7; D possibly matches TRBD1 or TRBD2 (5 bases each). Trimming pared 4 bases from V and 2 bases from J, leaving 15 bases between. The CDR3 has 15 residues. The germline V gene has CDR1 MNHNS and CDR2 SASEGT. CDR3 DNA: TGTGCCAGCAGTGCGGAGCCCGGGACCCCCTACGAGCAGTACTTC. Protein product: CASSAEPGTPYEQYF.

This chain joins TRBV5-1 and TRBJ2-7, with a weak D call TRBD1 (5 bases). The CDR3 length is 15 residues. Looked up from germline, CDR1 is SGHRS and CDR2 is YFSETQ. V gave up 5 bases and J gave up 6 bases, with 21 bases separating them. CDR3 in DNA: TGCGCCAGCAGACCGTCCTACCTACAGGTAACCGAGCAGTACTTC. This sequence encodes CASRPSYLQVTEQYF.

J is TRBJ2-3 and V is TRBV10-2; D gene uncertain. The germline CDR1 and CDR2 sequences are WSHSY and SAAADI. The CDR3 has 12 amino acids. V gave up 5 bases and J gave up 6 bases, with 9 bases separating them. CDR3 nucleotide sequence: TGCGCCAGCAGTCCTTCACGGGATACGCAGTATTTT. This translates into CASSPSRDTQYF.

The V gene is TRBV9, the J gene TRBJ2-7; TRBD1 agrees at 8 bases. Germline CDR1 and CDR2: SGDLS and YYNGEE. The CDR3 is 15 amino acids. The ends lost 0 bases at V and 6 bases at J; junction bases unmatched: 8. DNA for the CDR3: TGTGCCAGCAGCGTAGGGGGGACAGGCATGGGCGAGCAGTACTTC. It yields the protein CASSVGGTGMGEQYF.

The chain combines TRBV7-9 with TRBJ1-1; D is possibly TRBD1 (6 bases). The V gene's germline CDR1 is SEHNR and CDR2 FQNEAQ (reference sequence). The CDR3 has 15 amino acids. V lost 0 bases to trimming and J lost 4 bases, with 12 bases between them. Written as DNA, the CDR3 is TGTGCCAGCAGCTTAGCTCAGGGGACGAGCACTGAAGCTTTCTTT. It specifies CASSLAQGTSTEAFF.

The chain carries TRBV5-1 and TRBJ2-1; D unresolved. Trimming left V 0 bases short and J 9 bases short, with 16 bases between. The CDR3 consists of 15 residues. Germline-derived CDR1 and CDR2 are SGHRS and YFSETQ. In DNA form, the CDR3 reads TGCGCCAGCAGCTTGGATGTAAAGGGTACGGGTGAGCAGTTCTTC. Amino acid sequence: CASSLDVKGTGEQFF.

This clone was observed a few times. This sequence joins TRBV10-2 and TRBJ1-6, with no clear D. Trimming took 9 bases from V and 11 from J, leaving 17 bases between them. CDR3 size: 13 residues. Germline V CDR1 and CDR2: WSHSY, SAAADI. The CDR3 bases are TGCGCCAGTAAGGACGAAAATTGGACACCCCTCCACTTT. Its protein is CASKDENWTPLHF.

The chain combines TRBV6-1 with TRBJ1-1; possibly TRBD1 for D (6 bases). V was clipped by 8 bases and J by 0 bases, with 16 bases between them. The CDR3 totals 15 residues. Germline lookup yields CDR1 MNHNS and CDR2 SASEGT. The CDR3 DNA sequence: TGTGCCAGCGGCCTACAGGGCGCCCTGAACACTGAAGCTTTCTTT. The encoded protein is CASGLQGALNTEAFF.

Worth noting for this clone: Other nucleotide sequences in the sample specify the same CDR3. This chain joins TRBV19 and TRBJ1-1; no definite D call. V was trimmed by 1 base and J by 1 base, leaving 7 bases between them. CDR1 is LNHDA, CDR2 SQIVND, per germline (reference sequence). This CDR3 has 14 residues. In DNA, the CDR3 is TGTGCCAGTAGTATAGGACGGGCGAACACTGAAGCTTTCTTT. Its translation is CASSIGRANTEAFF. Complete variable domain (other parts from reference TRBV19 and TRBJ1-1): DGGITQSPKYLFRKEGQNVTLSCEQNLNHDAMYWYRQDPGQGLRLIYYSQIVNDFQKGDIAEGYSVSREKKESFPLTVTSAQKNPTAFYLCASSIGRANTEAFFGQGTRLTVV.

For this clone: In the same sample, other DNA sequences code for this CDR3. The chain carries TRBV5-1 and TRBJ1-1, with D unclear. Trimming pared 0 bases from V and 0 bases from J, leaving 3 bases between. This CDR3 region has 13 residues. Germline V gene lookup returns CDR1 SGHRS and CDR2 YFSETQ. CDR3 amino acids: CASSLELNTEAFF. CDR3 nucleotide sequence: TGCGCCAGCAGCTTGGAACTGAACACTGAAGCTTTCTTT.

The rearrangement joins TRBV9 to TRBJ2-1, with TRBD2 as a possible D gene (6 bases). This CDR3 comprises 14 residues. Germline V lookup: CDR1 SGDLS, CDR2 YYNGEE. V lost 0 bases to trimming and J lost 7 bases, with 11 bases between them. CDR3 region: CASSVAGVLNEQFF. The DNA for the CDR3 is TGTGCCAGCAGCGTAGCGGGAGTCTTGAATGAGCAGTTCTTC.

This chain connects TRBV7-9 to TRBJ2-5; maybe TRBD1 (6 bases). V dropped 1 base and J dropped 2 bases, with 11 bases sitting between them. This CDR3 contains 15 residues. Germline V CDR1 and CDR2: SEHNR, FQNEAQ (reference sequence). CDR3 residues: CASSLGRTAQETQYF. The DNA of the CDR3 is TGTGCCAGCAGCTTAGGCCGGACAGCGCAAGAGACCCAGTACTTC. Full variable domain (outside the CDR3, taken from reference TRBV7-9 and TRBJ2-5): DTGVSQNPRHKITKRGQNVTFRCDPISEHNRLYWYRQTLGQGPEFLTYFQNEAQLEKSRLLSDRFSAERPKGSFSTLEIQRTEQGDSAMYLCASSLGRTAQETQYFGPGTRLLVL.

The chain couples TRBV2 to TRBJ2-2, with a tentative D call TRBD2 (7 bases). The ends were cut back, 7 bases at V and 0 bases at J, with 15 bases in the middle. The CDR3 is 16 residues long. Germline CDR1 and CDR2: SNHLY and FYNNEI. CDR3 region: CASTVGGLANTGELFF. The DNA of the CDR3 is TGTGCCAGCACTGTCGGGGGGCTCGCGAACACCGGGGAGCTGTTTTTT.

About this clone: The same CDR3 also results from other DNA sequences found in this sample. This rearrangement joins TRBV5-4 to TRBJ1-3, with D possibly being TRBD1 (5 bases). Trimming pared 0 bases from V and 4 bases from J, leaving 11 bases between. CDR1 and CDR2 from the germline V gene are SGHNT and YYREEE (reference sequence). The CDR3 has 15 residues. CDR3: CASSLGQGGGNTIYF. CDR3 nucleotide sequence: TGTGCCAGCAGCTTGGGTCAGGGAGGCGGAAACACCATATATTTT.

V is TRBV5-1 and J is TRBJ2-1, with 16 positions matching TRBD2. CDR1 and CDR2 (germline): SGHRS, YFSETQ. The CDR3 contains 17 residues. V was pared by 5 bases and J by 0 bases, with 2 bases of the junction left unmatched. The DNA for the CDR3 is TGCGCCAGCAGTGGGACTAGCGGGGGGGACTCCTACAATGAGCAGTTCTTC. Translation: CASSGTSGGDSYNEQFF. Variable domain in full (rest from reference TRBV5-1 and TRBJ2-1): KAGVTQTPRYLIKTRGQQVTLSCSPISGHRSVSWYQQTPGQGLQFLFEYFSETQRNKGNFPGRFSGRQFSNSRSEMNVSTLELGDSALYLCASSGTSGGDSYNEQFFGPGTRLTVL.

In DNA, the CDR3 is TGTGCCTTCCGAGTGGTGGGGTCCAAGAACACTGAAGCTTTCTTT. It is translated as CAFRVVGSKNTEAFF. V usage is TRBV30 and J usage is TRBJ1-1; D not certain. The germline V gene encodes CDR1 GTSNPN and CDR2 SVGIG (reference sequence). The CDR3 is made up of 15 amino acids. V lost 7 bases, J lost 1 base, and 19 bases lay in between.

V usage is TRBV6-1 and J usage is TRBJ2-7, with 9 bases identical to TRBD1. The CDR3 length is 15 residues. V was pared by 2 bases and J by 1 base, with 3 bases of the junction left unmatched. Germline V gene lookup returns CDR1 MNHNS and CDR2 SASEGT. The CDR3 DNA reads as TGTGCCAGCAGTGAACCGGGACAGGGTTCCTACGAGCAGTACTTC. Amino acids: CASSEPGQGSYEQYF.

This clone was picked up one time. The chain uses TRBV7-2 and TRBJ2-1; 8 bases agree with TRBD2. Germline lookup yields CDR1 SGHTA and CDR2 FQGNSA. The CDR3 runs 14 residues. V was clipped by 5 bases and J by 10 bases; unmatched bases: 10. CDR3: CASSLTGGPGEQFF. The CDR3 DNA is TGTGCCAGCAGCCTAACGGGGGGGCCAGGCGAGCAGTTCTTC.

The genes are TRBV5-1 and TRBJ2-2, with D unresolved. V was pared by 2 bases and J by 0 bases, with 8 bases between. The CDR3 has 15 amino acids. CDR1 and CDR2 from the germline V gene are SGHRS and YFSETQ. CDR3 bases: TGCGCCAGCAGCTTTAAGGCGGCGAACACCGGGGAGCTGTTTTTT. Encoded protein: CASSFKAANTGELFF.

The chain links TRBV7-6 to TRBJ2-5; 9 bases fit TRBD2. This CDR3 is 16 amino acids long. CDR1 and CDR2 from the germline V gene are SGHVS and FNYEAQ. V shed 0 bases and J 4 bases; nucleotides not matched to a gene: 6. CDR3 DNA: TGTGCCAGCAGCTTAGCCTCTAATAGCGGGGGAGAGACCCAGTACTTC. It encodes CASSLASNSGGETQYF.

V is TRBV7-2 and J is TRBJ2-1, with D possibly TRBD2 on 6 matching bases. Trimming removed 3 bases from V and 8 bases from J, with 14 bases in between. Germline loops: CDR1 SGHTA, CDR2 FQGNSA. This CDR3 contains 14 residues. The DNA of the CDR3 is TGTGCCAGCAGCTTGGGACTTTTTTCCGATGAGCAGTTCTTC. Amino acid sequence: CASSLGLFSDEQFF.

This clone was seen once. The chain recombines TRBV19 with TRBJ1-4; no definite D call. Germline CDR1 is LNHDA and CDR2 is SQIVND (reference sequence). Trimming removed 5 bases from V and 8 bases from J, with 18 bases in between. This CDR3 is 15 amino acids long. CDR3 residues: CASSGQGGFKEKLFF. In DNA form, the CDR3 reads TGTGCCAGTAGTGGCCAAGGAGGGTTCAAGGAAAAACTGTTTTTT. Supplemented by reference TRBV19 and TRBJ1-4, the full variable domain reads DGGITQSPKYLFRKEGQNVTLSCEQNLNHDAMYWYRQDPGQGLRLIYYSQIVNDFQKGDIAEGYSVSREKKESFPLTVTSAQKNPTAFYLCASSGQGGFKEKLFFGSGTQLSVL.